Presented here are 32 T cell receptor beta chains from one specimen sequenced in a study of T-cell memory formation after mild COVID-19. MiXCR, applied by TCRdb to the 5' RACE reads, yields one record per CDR3 protein. The repertoire holds 44,000 or so distinct CDR3 sequences, with roughly 9.8% as singletons. Sequencing was performed on PBMCs or a T cell subset sorted from them (not recorded which). These receptors all stem from an adult woman who had mild COVID-19 (a few samples of this study predate the infection). Cell type and time point are not known.

The table lists this clonotype with a few counts. The rearrangement uses TRBV10-3 and TRBJ2-1, with 10 positions matching TRBD2. The V gene's germline CDR1 is ENHRY and CDR2 SYGVKD. This CDR3 is built from 16 residues. V was clipped by 4 bases and J by 7 bases; unmatched bases: 10. The CDR3 here is CAISVGLAGDRNEQFF. The DNA for the CDR3 is TGTGCCATCAGTGTGGGGCTAGCGGGAGATAGGAATGAGCAGTTCTTC.

This clonotype was detected ten times or more. The rearrangement links TRBV9 to TRBJ2-7; 8 bases map to TRBD1. Germline-derived CDR1 and CDR2 are SGDLS and YYNGEE. The V gene end was trimmed by 0 bases and the J gene end by 4 bases; junction bases not matched to a gene: 6. This CDR3 is 15 amino acids long. The CDR3 region is CASSVGQGSGYEQYF. CDR3 DNA: TGTGCCAGCAGCGTAGGACAGGGGAGTGGGTACGAGCAGTACTTC.

The table lists this clonotype with a few counts. V is TRBV6-1 and J is TRBJ2-1, with TRBD2 identical over 12 bases. V shed 0 bases, J shed 8 bases, and the junction held 11 bases outside the gene matches. Germline CDR1 MNHNS, CDR2 SASEGT. The CDR3 has 18 residues. As DNA, the CDR3 is TGTGCCAGCAGTGAAGCTCAGGGGAAAACTAGCGGGAGGCATGAGCAGTTCTTC. This gives the protein CASSEAQGKTSGRHEQFF.

The J gene is TRBJ2-5, the V gene TRBV7-7, with TRBD1 matching 7 bases. The V gene's germline CDR1 is SSHAT and CDR2 FNYEAQ (reference sequence). The junction had 3 bases not matched to a gene; V was cut back by 3 bases and J by 5 bases. The CDR3 length is 13 residues. The CDR3: CASSLARGETQYF. CDR3 DNA sequence: TGTGCCAGCAGCTTGGCCAGGGGGGAGACCCAGTACTTC. The variable domain in full, with the rest retrieved from reference TRBV7-7 and TRBJ2-5, is GAGVSQSPRYKVTKRGQDVTLRCDPISSHATLYWYQQALGQGPEFLTYFNYEAQPDKSGLPSDRFSAERPEGSISTLTIQRTEQRDSAMYRCASSLARGETQYFGPGTRLLVL.

The rearrangement joins TRBV20-1 to TRBJ1-1, with D tentatively TRBD1 (6 bases). CDR1 DFQATT and CDR2 SNEGSKA come from the germline V gene (reference sequence). V lost 6 bases to trimming and J lost 4 bases, with 15 bases between them. CDR3 length: 13 residues. CDR3 in DNA: TGCAGTGCCAAGGACAGAGGAGTCACTGAAGCTTTCTTT. Residues: CSAKDRGVTEAFF.

This clonotype was recorded at least ten times. The V gene is TRBV7-8, the J gene TRBJ2-1, with TRBD1 matching 8 bases. This CDR3 spans 17 amino acids. The J segment lost 6 bases and the V segment lost 5 bases, leaving 15 bases of the junction unmatched. The V gene's germline CDR1 is SGHVS and CDR2 FQNEAQ. CDR3 in amino acids: CASSLSLGQGRANEQFF. CDR3 nucleotide sequence: TGTGCCAGCAGCCTGAGCTTAGGACAGGGTCGGGCCAATGAGCAGTTCTTC. Based on the CDR3 plus reference TRBV7-8 and TRBJ2-1, the full variable domain is GAGVSQSPRYKVAKRGQDVALRCDPISGHVSLFWYQQALGQGPEFLTYFQNEAQLDKSGLPSDRFFAERPEGSVSTLKIQRTQQEDSAVYLCASSLSLGQGRANEQFFGPGTRLTVL.

This clonotype was recorded a few times. The DNA for the CDR3 is TGTGCCAGCAGCTTATATGGCCTGCGCGGTGACACAGATACGCAGTATTTT. This sequence encodes CASSLYGLRGDTDTQYF. This rearrangement joins TRBV7-3 to TRBJ2-3; D unresolved. Trimming took off 2 bases at V and 2 bases at J, with 17 bases between the two ends. In germline, CDR1 is SGHTA, CDR2 FQGTGA. The CDR3 length is 17 residues. The full variable domain, its missing parts supplied by reference TRBV7-3 and TRBJ2-3, is GAGVSQTPSNKVTEKGKYVELRCDPISGHTALYWYRQSLGQGPEFLIYFQGTGAADDSGLPNDRFFAVRPEGSVSTLKIQRTERGDSAVYLCASSLYGLRGDTDTQYFGPGTRLTVL.

This clonotype was recorded at least ten times. The rearrangement links TRBV4-1 to TRBJ2-1; D possibly corresponds to TRBD2 (6 bases). The V gene's germline CDR1 is MGHRA and CDR2 YSYEKL. Trimming removed 0 bases from V and 3 bases from J, with 6 bases in between. CDR3 size: 14 residues. The CDR3 here is CASSQERDYNEQFF. For the CDR3, the DNA is TGCGCCAGCAGCCAAGAGCGGGACTACAATGAGCAGTTCTTC.

This clonotype was detected a few times. V and J are TRBV11-2 and TRBJ2-5, with TRBD1 identical over 7 bases. Germline CDR1 SGHAT, CDR2 FQNNGV. The CDR3 consists of 13 residues. With V trimmed by 5 bases and J by 1 base, 1 base remained unmatched. The CDR3, as DNA: TGTGCCAGCAGCACAGGGGTCCAAGAGACCCAGTACTTC. Amino acids: CASSTGVQETQYF.

This clonotype was observed a handful of times. The chain employs TRBV30 and TRBJ1-1, with 7 positions matching TRBD1. The CDR3 loop spans 13 amino acids. Trimming removed 3 bases from V and 5 bases from J; junction bases left unmatched: 6. In germline, CDR1 is GTSNPN, CDR2 SVGIG (reference sequence). CDR3 DNA: TGTGCCTGGAGCGTTAACAGGGGAACTGAAGCTTTCTTT. It encodes CAWSVNRGTEAFF.

The chain joins TRBV27 to TRBJ2-1, with a tentative D call TRBD2 (6 bases). This CDR3 spans 13 amino acids. The germline V gene encodes CDR1 MNHEY and CDR2 SMNVEV (reference sequence). V dropped 8 bases and J dropped 7 bases, with 15 bases sitting between them. Written as DNA, the CDR3 is TGTGCCAGCCGGGACTCCAAGGTGAATGAGCAGTTCTTC. Amino acids: CASRDSKVNEQFF.

This clonotype was seen more than once but under ten times. V is TRBV20-1 and J is TRBJ2-7, with 9 bases fitting TRBD2. The CDR3 spans 14 residues. Per germline, CDR1 DFQATT and CDR2 SNEGSKA (reference sequence). The V gene end was trimmed by 6 bases and the J gene end by 5 bases; junction bases not matched to a gene: 11. The CDR3 nucleotides are TGCAGTGCCAAAGCGGGGGGTCGACGTGACGAGCAGTACTTC. It encodes CSAKAGGRRDEQYF.

This clonotype was picked up a small number of times. This rearrangement joins TRBV29-1 to TRBJ2-1; tentative D call: TRBD1 (6 bases). The ends were cut back, 6 bases at V and 0 bases at J, with 21 bases in the middle. This CDR3 region has 17 residues. Germline loops: CDR1 SQVTM, CDR2 ANQGSEA. CDR3 residues: CSVRGQQGKSSYNEQFF. As DNA, the CDR3 is TGCAGCGTGAGAGGGCAACAGGGCAAGAGCTCCTACAATGAGCAGTTCTTC.

The sample holds a few counts of this clonotype. The V and J genes are TRBV7-2 and TRBJ2-2; tentatively, D is TRBD2 (5 bases). Trimming cost V 5 bases and J 2 bases, with 12 bases left between them. From germline, CDR1 is SGHTA and CDR2 FQGNSA. CDR3 length equals 15 residues. The CDR3 spells CASSPFGINTGELFF. CDR3 nucleotides: TGTGCCAGCAGCCCGTTCGGGATTAACACCGGGGAGCTGTTTTTT.

The V call is TRBV7-8, the J call TRBJ1-2; D unclear. V lost 2 bases to trimming and J lost 7 bases, with 8 bases between them. CDR3 size: 12 residues. CDR1 SGHVS and CDR2 FQNEAQ come from the germline V gene. As DNA, the CDR3 is TGTGCCAGCAGCTTACGGCTCGGTGGCTACACCTTC. It codes for CASSLRLGGYTF.

The chain links TRBV7-3 to TRBJ2-3; D may match TRBD1 or TRBD2 (5 bases each). The CDR3 length is 16 residues. Germline V gene data show CDR1 as SGHTA and CDR2 as FQGTGA. V lost 0 bases, J lost 4 bases, and 14 bases lay in between. CDR3 region: CASSLTPGPPSDTQYF. The CDR3 DNA sequence: TGTGCCAGCAGCTTAACGCCGGGACCCCCCTCAGATACGCAGTATTTT.

This clonotype was counted between two and nine times. The V and J genes are TRBV6-5 and TRBJ2-1, with 8 bases aligning to TRBD1. Losses at the gene ends were 7 bases for V and 7 bases for J; bases not matched to a gene: 15. This CDR3 is built from 16 residues. CDR1 and CDR2 from the germline V gene are MNHEY and SVGAGI. The CDR3 region is CASIQMGGRGRNEQFF. In nucleotides, the CDR3 is TGTGCCAGCATACAAATGGGAGGCAGGGGGCGGAATGAGCAGTTCTTC.

This clonotype has more than one count but fewer than ten. The gene calls are TRBV7-6 and TRBJ2-5, with 7 bases that match TRBD2. This CDR3 has 16 amino acids. V dropped 4 bases and J dropped 5; count of bases not matched to a gene: 13. The germline V gene has CDR1 SGHVS and CDR2 FNYEAQ. As DNA, the CDR3 is TGTGCCAGCAGCTCCAGGGCGGGGGTCTACGCTGAGACCCAGTACTTC. This codes for CASSSRAGVYAETQYF.

The table lists this clonotype with many counts. The chain is built from TRBV5-5 and TRBJ2-7; 8 bases are a match to TRBD2. V lost 6 bases to trimming and J lost 7 bases; unmatched junction nucleotides: 9. The germline V gene encodes CDR1 SGHKS and CDR2 YYEKEE (reference sequence). The CDR3 totals 13 residues. DNA for the CDR3: TGTGCCAGCATGAATAGCGGGGCCTGGGAGCAGTACTTC. Residues: CASMNSGAWEQYF.

This chain connects TRBV5-1 to TRBJ1-4, with D possibly TRBD1 on 6 matching bases. Germline V gene lookup returns CDR1 SGHRS and CDR2 YFSETQ. This CDR3 has 14 residues. V was clipped by 0 bases and J by 10 bases, with 13 bases between them. CDR3 sequence: CASSLEGTSGKLFF. CDR3 DNA sequence: TGCGCCAGCAGCTTGGAAGGGACAAGTGGAAAACTGTTTTTT.

This clonotype occurred a few times. The genes are TRBV20-1 and TRBJ1-2; no firm D call. The germline V gene has CDR1 DFQATT and CDR2 SNEGSKA (reference sequence). V was pared by 0 bases and J by 7 bases, with 21 bases between. CDR3 length: 16 residues. The CDR3 spells CSARDQTGSPTSGYTF. The CDR3 DNA follows: TGCAGTGCTAGAGATCAGACCGGGTCCCCAACCTCTGGCTACACCTTC.

This clonotype was detected only a few times. V and J are TRBV12-3 or TRBV12-4 and TRBJ1-2; no firm D call. The CDR3 runs to 14 residues. V lost 2 bases, J lost 2 bases, and 9 bases lay in between. This chain's CDR3 is CASSLNNANYGYTF. The CDR3 DNA reads as TGTGCCAGCAGTTTAAACAACGCCAACTATGGCTACACCTTC.

In its sample, this clonotype was seen a few times. The chain carries TRBV5-8 and TRBJ2-3; 10 positions match TRBD2. The J segment lost 0 bases and the V segment lost 4 bases, leaving 8 bases of the junction unmatched. In germline, CDR1 is SGHTS, CDR2 YDEGEE. The length of the CDR3 is 17 residues. Here the CDR3 reads CASSAFGGLASTDTQYF. In DNA, the CDR3 is TGTGCCAGCAGCGCATTTGGGGGACTAGCGAGCACAGATACGCAGTATTTT.

This clonotype was seen repeatedly, ten times or more. The chain joins TRBV15 to TRBJ2-7, with D perhaps matching TRBD1 (6 bases). The germline CDR1 and CDR2 sequences are LNHNV and YYDKDF (reference sequence). This CDR3 is built from 14 residues. The V end lost 5 bases, the J end lost 2 bases, and 13 bases lay between the germline ends. This CDR3 is CATSRTRTAYEQYF. The CDR3 DNA reads as TGTGCCACCAGCCGAACCAGGACAGCCTACGAGCAGTACTTC. The full variable domain, in which reference TRBV15 and TRBJ2-7 provide the parts outside the CDR3, is DAMVIQNPRYQVTQFGKPVTLSCSQTLNHNVMYWYQQKSSQAPKLLFHYYDKDFNNEADTPDNFQSRRPNTSFCFLDIRSPGLGDTAMYLCATSRTRTAYEQYFGPGTRLTVT.

This clonotype was seen a handful of times. As DNA, the CDR3 is TGTGCCAGCAGCCGCACGCCTCGACTAGTCTCCAATGAGCAGTTCTTC. It encodes CASSRTPRLVSNEQFF. The genes are TRBV7-8 and TRBJ2-1; TRBD2 might be the D (6 bases). Germline V gene lookup returns CDR1 SGHVS and CDR2 FQNEAQ. V lost 5 bases, J lost 6 bases, and 20 bases lay in between. This CDR3 region has 16 residues.

This clonotype was observed a handful of times. This chain uses TRBV5-1 with TRBJ1-1, with D possibly TRBD1 on 5 matching bases. Per germline, CDR1 SGHRS and CDR2 YFSETQ. The CDR3 extends over 13 amino acids. V was trimmed by 0 bases and J by 12 bases, leaving 15 bases between them. The CDR3 region has the DNA TGCGCCAGCAGCTTGGGGGGCGGGGATGCGTCTTTCTTT. This encodes CASSLGGGDASFF. The whole variable domain, filled in from reference TRBV5-1 and TRBJ1-1, reads KAGVTQTPRYLIKTRGQQVTLSCSPISGHRSVSWYQQTPGQGLQFLFEYFSETQRNKGNFPGRFSGRQFSNSRSEMNVSTLELGDSALYLCASSLGGGDASFFGQGTRLTVV.

The chain carries TRBV4-2 and TRBJ1-1; possible D gene TRBD1, 5 bases. Looked up from germline, CDR1 is LGHNA and CDR2 is YNFKEQ. The CDR3 is 14 amino acids. V was shortened by 1 base and J by 4 bases, with 10 bases between the two germline ends. This CDR3 is CASSQGGRVTEAFF. CDR3 coding DNA: TGTGCCAGCAGCCAAGGAGGCAGGGTCACTGAAGCTTTCTTT.

V usage is TRBV18 and J usage is TRBJ2-3; 12 bases map to TRBD1. V was clipped by 5 bases and J by 4 bases; unmatched bases: 7. Germline loops: CDR1 KGHSH, CDR2 LQKENI. This CDR3 region has 16 residues. CDR3 DNA sequence: TGTGCCAGCTCAACGACCGGGACAGGGGGCGCAGATACGCAGTATTTT. It translates to CASSTTGTGGADTQYF. Filled out from reference TRBV18 and TRBJ2-3, the complete variable domain reads NAGVMQNPRHLVRRRGQEARLRCSPMKGHSHVYWYRQLPEEGLKFMVYLQKENIIDESGMPKERFSAEFPKEGPSILRIQQVVRGDSAAYFCASSTTGTGGADTQYFGPGTRLTVL.

This clonotype was picked up a small number of times. The V call is TRBV20-1, the J call TRBJ1-1; 7 bases map to TRBD1. The CDR3 is made up of 16 amino acids. In germline, CDR1 is DFQATT, CDR2 SNEGSKA (reference sequence). V trimming: 3 bases; J trimming: 2 bases; junction bases outside the gene matches: 12. The CDR3, as DNA: TGCAGTGCTAGGTTTGCCGGGACAGCAATAAACACTGAAGCTTTCTTT. It translates to CSARFAGTAINTEAFF.

The table lists this clonotype with a few counts. The rearrangement uses TRBV5-6 and TRBJ2-7; no firm D call. V was pared by 3 bases and J by 5 bases, with 18 bases between. The CDR3 has 15 amino acids. Per germline, CDR1 SGHDT and CDR2 YYEEEE. CDR3 sequence (DNA): TGTGCCAGCAGCTCGGGCCGGTTACTAACCAACGAGCAGTACTTC. As protein: CASSSGRLLTNEQYF.

This clonotype was recorded many times. The V gene is TRBV24-1, the J gene TRBJ2-3, with TRBD1 matching 7 bases. V dropped 9 bases and J dropped 2; count of bases not matched to a gene: 7. The germline gives CDR1 KGHDR, CDR2 SFDVKD. The CDR3 runs to 14 residues. CDR3: CATAHRGTTDTQYF. In DNA form, the CDR3 reads TGTGCCACCGCGCACAGGGGTACCACAGATACGCAGTATTTT.

The table lists this clonotype with a few counts. The J gene is TRBJ1-4, the V gene TRBV7-8; D is unresolved. Trimming stripped 3 bases from V and 4 bases from J, with 15 bases between. The CDR3 spans 16 residues. From germline, CDR1 is SGHVS and CDR2 FQNEAQ. Written as DNA, the CDR3 is TGTGCCAGCAGCTTCCAAGAAGATCCCAATAATGAAAAACTGTTTTTT. Translating it yields CASSFQEDPNNEKLFF.